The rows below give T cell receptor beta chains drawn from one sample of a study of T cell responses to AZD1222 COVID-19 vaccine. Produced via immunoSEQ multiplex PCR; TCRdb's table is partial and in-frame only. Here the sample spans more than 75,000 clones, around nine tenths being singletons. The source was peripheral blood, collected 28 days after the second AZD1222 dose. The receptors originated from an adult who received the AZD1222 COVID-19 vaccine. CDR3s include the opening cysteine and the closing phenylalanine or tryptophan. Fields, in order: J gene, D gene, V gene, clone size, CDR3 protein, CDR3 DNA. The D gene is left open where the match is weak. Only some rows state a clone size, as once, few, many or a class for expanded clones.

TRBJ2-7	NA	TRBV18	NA	CASSPDALGEQYF	TGTGCCAGCTCACCCGATGCCCTCGGCGAGCAGTACTTC
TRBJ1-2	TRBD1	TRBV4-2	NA	CASSQDWDRPWGYTF	TGTGCCAGCAGCCAAGATTGGGACAGGCCCTGGGGCTACACCTTC
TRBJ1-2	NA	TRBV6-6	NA	CASRYDDLGDSAF	TGTGCCAGCAGATATGACGACCTGGGTGACTCTGCCTTC
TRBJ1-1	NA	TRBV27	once	CASSLTENTEAFF	TGTGCCAGCAGTTTGACAGAGAACACTGAAGCTTTCTTT
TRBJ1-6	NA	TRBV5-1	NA	CASSLGQTNYNSPLHF	TGCGCCAGCAGCTTGGGACAGACGAACTATAATTCACCCCTCCACTTT
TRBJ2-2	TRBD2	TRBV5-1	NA	CASSLVAGEGTGELFF	TGCGCCAGCAGCTTGGTAGCGGGAGAGGGGACCGGGGAGCTGTTTTTT
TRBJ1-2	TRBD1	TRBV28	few	CASSSFRTGLYGYTF	TGTGCCAGCAGTTCTTTCCGGACAGGGCTCTATGGCTACACCTTC
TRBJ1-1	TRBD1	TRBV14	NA	CASSQQGQAYTEAFF	TGTGCCAGCAGCCAACAAGGACAGGCGTACACTGAAGCTTTCTTT
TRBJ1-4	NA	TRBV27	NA	CASSISGSKKLFF	TGTGCCAGCAGTATCTCAGGGAGTAAAAAACTGTTTTTT
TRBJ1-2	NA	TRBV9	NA	CASSPPPGRGYGYTF	TGTGCCAGCAGCCCACCCCCGGGGAGGGGATATGGCTACACCTTC
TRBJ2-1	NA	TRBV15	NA	CATSREGGSYNEQFF	TGTGCCACCAGCAGAGAGGGAGGCTCCTACAATGAGCAGTTCTTC
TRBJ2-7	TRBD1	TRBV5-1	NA	CASGLGQGAQEQYF	TGCGCCAGTGGGCTGGGACAGGGGGCGCAAGAGCAGTACTTC
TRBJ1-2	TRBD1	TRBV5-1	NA	CASSSDREGYTF	TGCGCCAGCAGCTCGGACAGGGAAGGCTACACCTTC
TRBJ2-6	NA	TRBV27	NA	CASSFGSSGANVLTF	TGTGCCAGCAGTTTCGGGAGTTCTGGGGCCAACGTCCTGACTTTC
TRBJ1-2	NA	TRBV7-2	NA	CASSLVLGGTTNYGYTF	TGTGCCAGCAGCTTAGTACTCGGGGGGACAACTAACTATGGCTACACCTTC